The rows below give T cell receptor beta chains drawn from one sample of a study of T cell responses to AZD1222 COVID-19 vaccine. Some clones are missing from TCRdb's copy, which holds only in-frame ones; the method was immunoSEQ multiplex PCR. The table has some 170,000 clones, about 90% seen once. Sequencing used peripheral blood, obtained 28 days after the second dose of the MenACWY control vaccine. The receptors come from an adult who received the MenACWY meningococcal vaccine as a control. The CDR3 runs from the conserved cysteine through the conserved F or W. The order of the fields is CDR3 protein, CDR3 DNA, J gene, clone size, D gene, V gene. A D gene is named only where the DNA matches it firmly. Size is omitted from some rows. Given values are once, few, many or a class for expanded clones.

CASSYRQGVTNEKLFF | TGTGCCAGCAGCTATAGACAGGGAGTAACTAATGAAAAACTGTTTTTT | TRBJ1-4 | NA | TRBD1 | TRBV5-6
CASRSGTSGSYEQYF | TGTGCCAGCAGGTCCGGGACTAGCGGTTCCTACGAGCAGTACTTC | TRBJ2-7 | NA | TRBD2 | TRBV28
CASSHQQWYQETQYF | TGTGCCAGCAGCCACCAACAGTGGTACCAAGAGACCCAGTACTTC | TRBJ2-5 | NA | NA | TRBV28
CASSVVDRASDTQYF | TGTGCCAGCAGCGTAGTGGACAGGGCTAGCGATACGCAGTATTTT | TRBJ2-3 | NA | TRBD1 | TRBV9
CASSLVSGDQPQHF | TGTGCCAGCAGTTTAGTGTCAGGGGATCAGCCCCAGCATTTT | TRBJ1-5 | once | NA | TRBV28
CASSLYGDHNEQFF | TGTGCCAGCAGCTTATATGGGGACCACAATGAGCAGTTCTTC | TRBJ2-1 | once | NA | TRBV11-3
CASSLGQGSTGELFF | TGTGCCAGCAGCTTAGGACAGGGGTCCACCGGGGAGCTGTTTTTT | TRBJ2-2 | NA | TRBD1 | TRBV7-9
CASSLGFSYNSPLHF | TGTGCCAGCAGCTTAGGGTTCTCCTATAATTCACCCCTCCACTTT | TRBJ1-6 | NA | NA | TRBV7-2
CASSSAGTSGRYEQYF | TGTGCCAGTAGTTCCGCCGGGACTAGCGGGAGGTACGAGCAGTACTTC | TRBJ2-7 | NA | TRBD2 | TRBV19
CASSLDRFQPQHF | TGCGCCAGCAGCTTGGATCGGTTTCAGCCCCAGCATTTT | TRBJ1-5 | NA | NA | TRBV5-1
CASSRDRAYGYTF | TGTGCCAGCAGCCGTGACAGGGCCTATGGCTACACCTTC | TRBJ1-2 | NA | TRBD1 | TRBV12-3/TRBV12-4
CASRTGAADTGELFF | TGTGCCAGTAGGACAGGGGCAGCGGACACCGGGGAGCTGTTTTTT | TRBJ2-2 | NA | TRBD1 | TRBV19
CAWRVVGGDYGYTF | TGTGCCTGGAGAGTCGTCGGAGGTGACTATGGCTACACCTTC | TRBJ1-2 | NA | NA | TRBV30
CASTIVPGKWGIATDTQYF | TGTGCCAGCACCATCGTCCCCGGAAAGTGGGGGATAGCCACTGATACGCAGTATTTT | TRBJ2-3 | NA | NA | TRBV28
CASSYLATSTEQYF | TGTGCCAGCAGTTATTTGGCGACTAGTACGGAGCAGTACTTC | TRBJ2-7 | NA | NA | TRBV6-6
CASSPRTRQETQYF | TGTGCCAGCAGCCCAAGGACGCGTCAAGAGACCCAGTACTTC | TRBJ2-5 | NA | NA | TRBV9
CASSLGSVTRGDYGYTF | TGTGCCAGCAGCTTAGGTTCTGTGACGCGGGGTGACTATGGCTACACCTTC | TRBJ1-2 | NA | NA | TRBV7-2
CASSHRAGRYGYTF | TGTGCCAGCAGTCACCGGGCAGGGCGCTATGGCTACACCTTC | TRBJ1-2 | NA | NA | TRBV6-5
CASSSRLAGGSGEQYF | TGTGCCAGCAGCTCCAGACTAGCGGGAGGGTCGGGCGAGCAGTACTTC | TRBJ2-7 | NA | TRBD2 | TRBV7-9
CASSPLQTLGNEQYF | TGTGCCAGCAGCCCACTCCAGACCTTGGGGAACGAGCAGTACTTC | TRBJ2-7 | NA | NA | TRBV6-2/TRBV6-3
CASSPRDSYGYTF | TGTGCCAGCAGTCCTAGGGACAGCTATGGCTACACCTTC | TRBJ1-2 | once | TRBD1 | TRBV6-5
CASVQDFSNQPQHF | TGTGCCAGTGTCCAAGACTTTAGCAATCAGCCCCAGCATTTT | TRBJ1-5 | NA | NA | TRBV19
CASSYGSGVSQPQHF | TGTGCCAGCAGTTACGGATCAGGGGTCTCACAGCCCCAGCATTTT | TRBJ1-5 | NA | NA | TRBV28
CASSITGTGGFYEQYF | TGTGCCAGTAGTATCACCGGGACAGGGGGCTTCTACGAGCAGTACTTC | TRBJ2-7 | few | TRBD1 | TRBV19
CASSQDLDRGAQYF | TGCGCCAGCAGCCAAGATCTGGACCGGGGCGCCCAGTACTTC | TRBJ2-5 | NA | NA | TRBV4-3
CASSLDGQGNGYTF | TGCGCCAGCAGCTTGGATGGACAGGGGAATGGCTACACCTTC | TRBJ1-2 | NA | TRBD1 | TRBV5-1
CATSDHRVGAGNQPQHF | TGTGCCACCAGTGATCACCGAGTGGGGGCAGGCAATCAGCCCCAGCATTTT | TRBJ1-5 | NA | NA | TRBV24-1
CASSLGGVGELFF | TGTGCCAGCAGCCTTGGTGGGGTCGGGGAGCTGTTTTTT | TRBJ2-2 | NA | NA | TRBV3-1/TRBV3-2
CASSLSTTANYGYTF | TGTGCCAGCAGCCTATCTACTACAGCTAACTATGGCTACACCTTC | TRBJ1-2 | NA | NA | TRBV7-9
CASPNSNQPQHF | TGTGCCAGCCCTAATAGCAATCAGCCCCAGCATTTT | TRBJ1-5 | NA | NA | TRBV28
CASTVTGTGIEQYF | TGTGCCAGCACAGTAACCGGGACAGGGATCGAGCAGTACTTC | TRBJ2-7 | once | TRBD1 | TRBV7-2
CASSIDYGRLPGELFF | TGTGCCAGTAGTATAGATTACGGCAGGTTGCCCGGGGAGCTGTTTTTT | TRBJ2-2 | NA | NA | TRBV19
CASRGAGTPGYTF | TGTGCCAGCAGGGGAGCAGGGACCCCTGGCTACACCTTC | TRBJ1-2 | NA | NA | TRBV27
CASSRDFSPGTDTQYF | TGTGCCAGCAGCCGGGACTTCTCTCCGGGCACAGATACGCAGTATTTT | TRBJ2-3 | once | NA | TRBV7-9
CASSISRAGNTEAFF | TGTGCCAGTAGTATCTCCCGTGCGGGGAACACTGAAGCTTTCTTT | TRBJ1-1 | NA | NA | TRBV19
CASSTAGGRDLYAYEQYF | TGTGCCAGCAGCACGGCGGGAGGGCGAGACCTATACGCCTACGAGCAGTACTTC | TRBJ2-7 | NA | NA | TRBV21-1
CASSQGSGNTIYF | TGTGCCAGCTCTCAGGGCTCTGGAAACACCATATATTTT | TRBJ1-3 | NA | NA | TRBV28